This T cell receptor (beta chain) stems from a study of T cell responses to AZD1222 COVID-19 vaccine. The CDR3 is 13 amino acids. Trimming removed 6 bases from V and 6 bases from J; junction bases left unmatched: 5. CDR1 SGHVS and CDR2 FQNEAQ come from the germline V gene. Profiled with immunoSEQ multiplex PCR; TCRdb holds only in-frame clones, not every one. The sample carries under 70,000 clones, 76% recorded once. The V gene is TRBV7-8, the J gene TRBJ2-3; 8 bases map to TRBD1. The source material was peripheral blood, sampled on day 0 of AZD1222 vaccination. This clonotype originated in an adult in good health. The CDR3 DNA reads TGTGCCAGCAGGGGACAGGTGGGGGATACGCAGTATTTT. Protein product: CASRGQVGDTQYF.